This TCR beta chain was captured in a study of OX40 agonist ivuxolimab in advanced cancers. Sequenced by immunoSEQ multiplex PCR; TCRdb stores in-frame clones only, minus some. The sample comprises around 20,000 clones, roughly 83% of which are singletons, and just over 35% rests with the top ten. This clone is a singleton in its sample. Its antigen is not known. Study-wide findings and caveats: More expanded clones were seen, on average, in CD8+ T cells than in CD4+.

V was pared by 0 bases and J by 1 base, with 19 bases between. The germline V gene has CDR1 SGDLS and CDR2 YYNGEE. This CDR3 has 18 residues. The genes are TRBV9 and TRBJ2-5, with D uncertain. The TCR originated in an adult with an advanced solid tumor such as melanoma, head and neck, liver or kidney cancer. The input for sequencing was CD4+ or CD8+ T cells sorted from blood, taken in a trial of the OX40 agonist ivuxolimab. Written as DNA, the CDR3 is TGTGCCAGCAGCGTAGACCCGGACGCACCAAAATTCCAAGAGACCCAGTACTTC. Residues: CASSVDPDAPKFQETQYF.